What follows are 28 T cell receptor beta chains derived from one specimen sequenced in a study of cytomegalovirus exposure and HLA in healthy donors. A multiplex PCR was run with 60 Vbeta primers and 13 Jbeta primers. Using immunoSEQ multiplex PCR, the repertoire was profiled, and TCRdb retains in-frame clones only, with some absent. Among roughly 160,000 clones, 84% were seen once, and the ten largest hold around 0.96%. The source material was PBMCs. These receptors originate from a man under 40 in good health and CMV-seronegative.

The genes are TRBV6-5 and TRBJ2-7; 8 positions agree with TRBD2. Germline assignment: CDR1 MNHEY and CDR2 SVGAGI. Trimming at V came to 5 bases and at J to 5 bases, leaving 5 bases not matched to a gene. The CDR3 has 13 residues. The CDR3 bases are TGTGCCAGCAGTGTCGTAGCGGGAAACGAGCAGTACTTC. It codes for CASSVVAGNEQYF.

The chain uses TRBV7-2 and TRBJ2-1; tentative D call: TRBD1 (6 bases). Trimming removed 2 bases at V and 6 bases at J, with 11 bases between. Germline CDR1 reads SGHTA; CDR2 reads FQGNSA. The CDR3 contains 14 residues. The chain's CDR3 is CASSLLKGVNEQFF. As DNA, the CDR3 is TGTGCCAGCAGCTTATTGAAGGGGGTCAATGAGCAGTTCTTC.

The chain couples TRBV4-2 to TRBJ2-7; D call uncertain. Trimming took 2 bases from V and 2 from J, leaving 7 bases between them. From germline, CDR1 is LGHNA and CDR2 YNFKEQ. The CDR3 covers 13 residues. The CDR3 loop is CASSQYPAYEQYF. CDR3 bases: TGTGCCAGCAGCCAATACCCGGCCTACGAGCAGTACTTC.

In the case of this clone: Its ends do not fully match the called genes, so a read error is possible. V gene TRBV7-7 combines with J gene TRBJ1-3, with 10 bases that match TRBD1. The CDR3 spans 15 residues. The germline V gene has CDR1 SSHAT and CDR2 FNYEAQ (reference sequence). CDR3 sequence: CASSRDRGCGNTIYF. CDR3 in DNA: TGTGCTAGCAGCCGGGACAGGGGTTGTGGAAACACCATATATTTT. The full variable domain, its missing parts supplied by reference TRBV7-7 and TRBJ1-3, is GAGVSQSPRYKVTKRGQDVTLRCDPISSHATLYWYQQALGQGPEFLTYFNYEAQPDKSGLPSDRFSAERPEGSISTLTIQRTEQRDSAMYRCASSRDRGCGNTIYFGEGSWLTVV.

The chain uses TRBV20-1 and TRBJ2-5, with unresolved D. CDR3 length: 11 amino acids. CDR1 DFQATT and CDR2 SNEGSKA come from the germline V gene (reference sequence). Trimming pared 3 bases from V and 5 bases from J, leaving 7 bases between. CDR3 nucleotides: TGCAGTGCTAGCGGTGCGGAGACCCAGTACTTC. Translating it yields CSASGAETQYF.

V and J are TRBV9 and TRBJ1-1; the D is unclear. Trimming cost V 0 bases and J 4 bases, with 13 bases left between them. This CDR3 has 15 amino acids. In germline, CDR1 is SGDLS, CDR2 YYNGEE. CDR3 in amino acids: CASSVDVGDTTEAFF. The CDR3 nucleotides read TGTGCCAGCAGCGTAGATGTGGGAGACACCACTGAAGCTTTCTTT.

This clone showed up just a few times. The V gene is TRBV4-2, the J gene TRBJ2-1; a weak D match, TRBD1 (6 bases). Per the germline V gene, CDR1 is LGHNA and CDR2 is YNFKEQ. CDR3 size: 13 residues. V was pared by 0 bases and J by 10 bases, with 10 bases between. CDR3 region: CASSQEGRGEQFF. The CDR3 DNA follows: TGTGCCAGCAGCCAAGAAGGCAGGGGCGAGCAGTTCTTC.

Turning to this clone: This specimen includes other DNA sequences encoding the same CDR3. DNA for the CDR3: TGTGCCAGCGTGGGCTTCGCAGGGCCCGACTCGCTGCATTTT. This translates into CASVGFAGPDSLHF. The rearrangement links TRBV6-1 to TRBJ1-5; D may be TRBD1 (5 bases). Germline CDR1 MNHNS, CDR2 SASEGT. With 8 bases removed from V and 15 bases from J, the gap between germline ends came to 26 bases. The CDR3 spans 14 residues.

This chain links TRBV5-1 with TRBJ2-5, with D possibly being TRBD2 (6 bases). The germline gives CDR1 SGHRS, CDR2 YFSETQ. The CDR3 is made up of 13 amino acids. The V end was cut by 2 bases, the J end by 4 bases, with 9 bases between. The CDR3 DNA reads TGCGCCAGCAGCTTAAGTAGCGGAGAGACCCAGTACTTC. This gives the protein CASSLSSGETQYF.

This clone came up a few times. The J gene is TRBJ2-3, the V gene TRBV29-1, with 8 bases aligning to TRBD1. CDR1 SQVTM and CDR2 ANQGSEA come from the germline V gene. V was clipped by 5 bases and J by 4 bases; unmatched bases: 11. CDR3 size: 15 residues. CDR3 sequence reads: CSVKTGAARADTQYF. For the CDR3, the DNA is TGCAGCGTTAAGACAGGGGCCGCGCGGGCAGATACGCAGTATTTT.

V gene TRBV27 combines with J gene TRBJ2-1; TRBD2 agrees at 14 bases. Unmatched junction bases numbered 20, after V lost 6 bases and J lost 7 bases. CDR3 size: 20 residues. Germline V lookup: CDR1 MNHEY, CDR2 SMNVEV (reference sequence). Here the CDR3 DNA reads TGTGCCAGCAGAGTTATCCGACTAGCGGGGGGGCGGGGCCGACCTAATGAGCAGTTCTTC. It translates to CASRVIRLAGGRGRPNEQFF.

CDR3 sequence reads: CASSLSRDRGSAFF. The CDR3 DNA is TGTGCCAGCAGCTTAAGTCGGGACAGGGGTTCGGCTTTCTTT. V is TRBV7-8 and J is TRBJ1-1; TRBD1 aligns across 10 bases. In germline, CDR1 is SGHVS, CDR2 FQNEAQ. J gave up 11 bases and V 2 bases, and 8 bases lay outside the gene matches. The CDR3 is 14 residues long.

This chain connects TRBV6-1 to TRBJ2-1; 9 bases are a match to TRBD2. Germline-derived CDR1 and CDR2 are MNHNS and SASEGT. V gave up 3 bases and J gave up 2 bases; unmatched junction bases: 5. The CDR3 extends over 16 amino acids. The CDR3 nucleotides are TGTGCCAGCAGTGACATAGCGGGAGTTGCCTACAATGAGCAGTTCTTC. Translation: CASSDIAGVAYNEQFF.

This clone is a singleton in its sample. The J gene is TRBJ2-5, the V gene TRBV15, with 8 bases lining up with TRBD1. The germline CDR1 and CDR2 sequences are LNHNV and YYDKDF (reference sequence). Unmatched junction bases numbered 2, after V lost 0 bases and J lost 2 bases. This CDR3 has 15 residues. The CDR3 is CATSREDREQETQYF. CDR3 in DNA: TGTGCCACCAGCAGAGAGGACAGGGAACAAGAGACCCAGTACTTC.

The CDR3 nucleotides read TGCGCCAGCAGCCAGGCACAGGGACCATACTATGGCTACACCTTC. The encoded protein is CASSQAQGPYYGYTF. The chain joins TRBV4-1 to TRBJ1-2, with D perhaps matching TRBD1 (6 bases). From germline, CDR1 is MGHRA and CDR2 YSYEKL. Trimming pared 3 bases from V and 3 bases from J, leaving 14 bases between. The CDR3 is 15 amino acids.

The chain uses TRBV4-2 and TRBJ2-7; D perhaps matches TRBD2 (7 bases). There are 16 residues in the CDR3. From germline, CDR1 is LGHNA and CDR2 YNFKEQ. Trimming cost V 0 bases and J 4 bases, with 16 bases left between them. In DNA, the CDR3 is TGTGCCAGCAGCCAAGACTCCGCGGGGGCGCAGTACGAGCAGTACTTC. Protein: CASSQDSAGAQYEQYF.

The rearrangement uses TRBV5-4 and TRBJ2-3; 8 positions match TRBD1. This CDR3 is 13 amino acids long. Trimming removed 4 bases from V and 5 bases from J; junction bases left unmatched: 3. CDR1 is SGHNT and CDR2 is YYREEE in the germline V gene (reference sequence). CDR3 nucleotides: TGTGCCAGCAGCGAGGACAGGGAAGATACGCAGTATTTT. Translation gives CASSEDREDTQYF.

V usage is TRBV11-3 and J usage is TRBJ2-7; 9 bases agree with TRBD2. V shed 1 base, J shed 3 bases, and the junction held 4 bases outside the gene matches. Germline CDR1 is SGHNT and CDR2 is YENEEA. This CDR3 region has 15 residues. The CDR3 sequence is CASSLGTSGHYEQYF. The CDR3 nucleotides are TGTGCCAGCAGCTTAGGTACTAGCGGGCACTACGAGCAGTACTTC.

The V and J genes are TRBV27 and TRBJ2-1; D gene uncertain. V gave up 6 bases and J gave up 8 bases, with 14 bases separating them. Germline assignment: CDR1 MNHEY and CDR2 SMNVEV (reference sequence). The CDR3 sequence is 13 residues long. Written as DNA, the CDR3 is TGTGCCAGCAGCCCCCAGGTGGTGGATGAGCAGTTCTTC. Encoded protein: CASSPQVVDEQFF.

In DNA, the CDR3 is TGTGCCAGCAGTTACGCAGGGGGCGCTGGGACTGAAGCTTTCTTT. Residues: CASSYAGGAGTEAFF. The J gene is TRBJ1-1, the V gene TRBV6-6; TRBD1 matches at 8 bases. J lost 5 bases, V lost 2 bases, and 7 bases had no gene match. This CDR3 spans 15 amino acids. Looked up from germline, CDR1 is MNHNY and CDR2 is SVGAGI (reference sequence).

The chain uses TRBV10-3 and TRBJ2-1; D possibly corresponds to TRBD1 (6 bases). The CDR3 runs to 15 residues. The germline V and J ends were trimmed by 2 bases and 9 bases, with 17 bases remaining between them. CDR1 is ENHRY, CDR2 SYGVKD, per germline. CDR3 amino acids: CAISEDLTGIGEQFF. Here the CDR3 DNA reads TGTGCCATCAGTGAGGACCTTACAGGGATTGGTGAGCAGTTCTTC.

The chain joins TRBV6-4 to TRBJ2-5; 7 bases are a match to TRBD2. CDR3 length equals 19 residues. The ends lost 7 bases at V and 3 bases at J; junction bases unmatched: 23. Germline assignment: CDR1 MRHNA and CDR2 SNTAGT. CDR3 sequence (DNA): TGTGCCAGCAAGCTTAGAGCGGGGCCCCGATCTATGACTGAAGAGACCCAGTACTTC. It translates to CASKLRAGPRSMTEETQYF.

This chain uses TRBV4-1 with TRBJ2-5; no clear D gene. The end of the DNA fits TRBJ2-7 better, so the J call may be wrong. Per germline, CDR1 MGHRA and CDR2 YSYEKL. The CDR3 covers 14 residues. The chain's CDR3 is CASSQDRVVYEQYF. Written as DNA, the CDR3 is TGCGCCAGCAGCCAAGATCGGGTCGTCTACGAGCAGTACTTC.

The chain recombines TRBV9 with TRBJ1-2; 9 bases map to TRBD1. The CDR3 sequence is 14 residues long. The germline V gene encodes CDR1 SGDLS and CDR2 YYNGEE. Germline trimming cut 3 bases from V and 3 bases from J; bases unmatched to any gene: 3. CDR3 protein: CASSGRQGDYGYTF. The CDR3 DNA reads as TGTGCCAGCAGCGGCCGACAGGGGGACTATGGCTACACCTTC. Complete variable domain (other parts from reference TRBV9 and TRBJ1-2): DSGVTQTPKHLITATGQRVTLRCSPRSGDLSVYWYQQSLDQGLQFLIQYYNGEERAKGNILERFSAQQFPDLHSELNLSSLELGDSALYFCASSGRQGDYGYTFGSGTRLTVV.

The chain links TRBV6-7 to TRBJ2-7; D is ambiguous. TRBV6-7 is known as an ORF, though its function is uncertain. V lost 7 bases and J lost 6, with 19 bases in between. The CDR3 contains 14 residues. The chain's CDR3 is CASTARLPASEQYF. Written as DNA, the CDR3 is TGTGCCAGCACCGCGAGGCTCCCGGCCTCCGAGCAGTACTTC.

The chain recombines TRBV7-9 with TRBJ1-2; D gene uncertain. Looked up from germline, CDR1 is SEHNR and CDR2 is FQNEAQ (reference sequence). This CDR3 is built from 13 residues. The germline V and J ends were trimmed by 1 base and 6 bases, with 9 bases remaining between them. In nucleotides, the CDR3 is TGTGCCAGCAGCTTAGGGGCAGATGATGGCTACACCTTC. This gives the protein CASSLGADDGYTF.

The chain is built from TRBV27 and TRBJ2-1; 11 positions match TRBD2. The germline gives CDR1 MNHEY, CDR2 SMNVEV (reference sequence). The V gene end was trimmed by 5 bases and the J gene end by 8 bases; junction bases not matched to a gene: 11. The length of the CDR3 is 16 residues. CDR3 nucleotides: TGTGCCAGCAGTCCCAATAGCGGGAGGGTTGGCTATGAGCAGTTCTTC. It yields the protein CASSPNSGRVGYEQFF.

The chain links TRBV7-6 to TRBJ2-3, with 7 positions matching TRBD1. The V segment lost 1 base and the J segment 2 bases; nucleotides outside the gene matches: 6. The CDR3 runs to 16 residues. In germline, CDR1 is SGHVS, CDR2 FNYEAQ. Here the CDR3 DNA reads TGTGCCAGCAGCTTAGGGGGACAGAGATACACAGATACGCAGTATTTT. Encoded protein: CASSLGGQRYTDTQYF.